Detailed here is one T cell receptor beta chain. The data were obtained in a study of CD8+ T cells in alopecia areata. cDNA serving as the sequencing template came from extracted, reverse transcribed RNA. Generated by immunoSEQ multiplex PCR, the TCRdb table keeps only in-frame clones and is missing some. The table records roughly 190,000 clones, more than 55% of them present only once. Treatment: oral pan-JAK inhibitor, 5-10 mg twice daily. The source of this sequence is a human donor with alopecia areata. This specimen was CD4+ T cells sorted from blood, taken around week 50, from a patient treated with tofacitinib.

The DNA for the CDR3 is TGTGCCAGTAGGGGGACCTTGAGCTCCTACAATGAGCAGTTCTTC. Translating it yields CASRGTLSSYNEQFF. The chain employs TRBV19 and TRBJ2-1; D may correspond to TRBD1 or TRBD2 (5 bases each). This CDR3 contains 15 residues. The germline CDR1 and CDR2 sequences are LNHDA and SQIVND (reference sequence). Trimming left V 6 bases short and J 0 bases short, with 12 bases between.